Below, 31 T cell receptor beta chains from the same sample are listed, as sequenced in a study of blood T cell repertoires in COVID-19. The protocol was immunoSEQ multiplex PCR, while the TCRdb copy is restricted to in-frame clones and leaves out a portion. Counted here are 95,000 to 150,000 clones, about 84% occurring once; the ten biggest clones make up approximately 5%. The sequenced material came from peripheral blood. All receptors derive from a human donor in a cohort sampled during active COVID-19.

The genes are TRBV19 and TRBJ2-1, with D possibly being TRBD2 (5 bases). CDR3 length: 16 amino acids. V lost 6 bases, J lost 3 bases, and 18 bases lay in between. CDR1 and CDR2 (germline): LNHDA, SQIVND (reference sequence). CDR3 residues: CASRSGPEDHYNEQFF. In nucleotides, the CDR3 is TGTGCCAGTAGAAGCGGTCCAGAGGACCACTACAATGAGCAGTTCTTC.

The chain couples TRBV11-2 to TRBJ1-1; D perhaps matches TRBD1 (6 bases). There are 16 residues in the CDR3. V was shortened by 4 bases and J by 0 bases, with 15 bases between the two germline ends. Germline CDR1 SGHAT, CDR2 FQNNGV. The CDR3 loop is CASSSGQLVLNTEAFF. CDR3 coding DNA: TGTGCCAGCAGCTCCGGACAGCTAGTATTGAACACTGAAGCTTTCTTT.

This chain uses TRBV9 with TRBJ2-5, with D tentatively TRBD2 (6 bases). The germline V gene encodes CDR1 SGDLS and CDR2 YYNGEE. V lost 1 base to trimming and J lost 4 bases, with 17 bases between them. The length of the CDR3 is 16 residues. Here the CDR3 reads CASSVSAGEGGETQYF. For the CDR3, the DNA is TGTGCCAGCAGCGTAAGCGCGGGCGAGGGAGGAGAGACCCAGTACTTC.

The chain is built from TRBV5-1 and TRBJ1-3; TRBD1 matches 7 bases. The CDR3 consists of 16 residues. Germline V CDR1 and CDR2: SGHRS, YFSETQ. The V gene end was trimmed by 4 bases and the J gene end by 4 bases; junction bases not matched to a gene: 11. This chain's CDR3 is CASSAGTVRGGNTIYF. The CDR3 DNA follows: TGCGCCAGCAGCGCCGGGACAGTCCGCGGAGGAAACACCATATATTTT.

This sequence joins TRBV18 and TRBJ1-4; D ambiguous. Trimming stripped 3 bases from V and 0 bases from J, with 8 bases between. In germline, CDR1 is KGHSH, CDR2 LQKENI. CDR3 length: 15 residues. The CDR3 nucleotides read TGTGCCAGCTCACCCCTACAGTCAACTAATGAAAAACTGTTTTTT. Amino acid sequence: CASSPLQSTNEKLFF.

V and J are TRBV13 and TRBJ2-3; a weak D match, TRBD2 (6 bases). Germline V gene data show CDR1 as PRHDT and CDR2 as FYEKMQ (reference sequence). The CDR3 runs to 16 residues. The V and J ends lost 1 base and 3 bases respectively, with 14 bases between them. For the CDR3, the DNA is TGTGCCAGCAGCTTAGTTCCGCCGGGAGTTACAGATACGCAGTATTTT. It codes for CASSLVPPGVTDTQYF.

The chain has TRBV29-1 and TRBJ1-4, with D perhaps matching TRBD1 (5 bases). Germline CDR1 SQVTM, CDR2 ANQGSEA. Trimming pared 1 base from V and 8 bases from J, leaving 8 bases between. The CDR3 runs 12 residues. CDR3 nucleotides: TGCAGCGTTGAAGGGGGCGGCGAAAAACTGTTTTTT. It encodes CSVEGGGEKLFF.

The V gene is TRBV6-6, the J gene TRBJ1-1, with a possible D match to TRBD1 (5 bases). CDR1 and CDR2 from the germline V gene are MNHNY and SVGAGI (reference sequence). CDR3 size: 13 residues. V dropped 4 bases and J dropped 1 base, with 7 bases sitting between them. The CDR3 region is CASSSQGNTEAFF. The CDR3 coding sequence is TGTGCCAGCAGTTCCCAGGGGAACACTGAAGCTTTCTTT.

The V gene is TRBV29-1, the J gene TRBJ1-1; tentatively, D is TRBD1 (6 bases). This CDR3 comprises 14 residues. The V gene's germline CDR1 is SQVTM and CDR2 ANQGSEA. Trimming took off 6 bases at V and 0 bases at J, with 14 bases between the two ends. CDR3 in amino acids: CSVGKQGLNTEAFF. CDR3 DNA: TGCAGCGTCGGAAAACAGGGTTTGAACACTGAAGCTTTCTTT.

The chain joins TRBV9 to TRBJ2-1, with 8 bases fitting TRBD2. Germline CDR1 SGDLS, CDR2 YYNGEE. This CDR3 region has 14 residues. V lost 3 bases and J lost 7; bases outside the gene matches: 6. The CDR3 spells CASSAGTRGNEQFF. DNA for the CDR3: TGTGCCAGCAGCGCCGGGACTAGGGGTAATGAGCAGTTCTTC.

This chain joins TRBV28 and TRBJ2-7; D might be TRBD2 (6 bases). The CDR3 has 14 amino acids. CDR1 MDHEN and CDR2 SYDVKM come from the germline V gene. V was clipped by 3 bases and J by 0 bases, with 9 bases between them. CDR3 sequence: CASSFPDYSYEQYF. In nucleotides, the CDR3 is TGTGCCAGCAGTTTTCCGGACTACTCCTACGAGCAGTACTTC.

Only one count was recorded for this clone. Written as DNA, the CDR3 is TGTGCCAGCTCACCCCAGGGGGAATTAGCTAACTATGGCTACACCTTC. Encoded protein: CASSPQGELANYGYTF. The rearrangement links TRBV7-9 to TRBJ1-2; 7 bases are shared with TRBD1. V trimming: 8 bases; J trimming: 0 bases; junction bases outside the gene matches: 12. The germline V gene has CDR1 SEHNR and CDR2 FQNEAQ (reference sequence). The CDR3 is 16 residues long.

V is TRBV3-1 (or the pseudogene TRBV3-2) and J is TRBJ2-1, with a weak D call TRBD2 (5 bases). The CDR3 spans 17 residues. The V gene lost 7 bases and the J gene lost 0 bases, with 19 bases spanning the gap. Germline values: CDR1 LGHDT, CDR2 YNNKEL (reference sequence). CDR3 sequence reads: CASMKLSEGSSYNEQFF. Here the CDR3 DNA reads TGTGCCAGCATGAAGTTATCAGAGGGAAGCTCCTACAATGAGCAGTTCTTC.

The J gene is TRBJ1-1, the V gene TRBV5-1; 7 bases agree with TRBD1. From germline, CDR1 is SGHRS and CDR2 YFSETQ. V was clipped by 2 bases and J by 1 base; unmatched bases: 5. This CDR3 comprises 15 residues. CDR3 region: CASSFTGEGNTEAFF. The CDR3, as DNA: TGCGCCAGCAGCTTTACAGGGGAAGGGAACACTGAAGCTTTCTTT.

CDR3 in amino acids: CASKPQARANIQYF. The CDR3 DNA sequence: TGTGCCAGTAAACCCCAGGCCAGGGCAAACATTCAGTACTTC. V gene TRBV19 combines with J gene TRBJ2-4; maybe TRBD1 (5 bases). Germline CDR1 reads LNHDA; CDR2 reads SQIVND (reference sequence). This CDR3 contains 14 residues. With 7 bases removed from V and 6 bases from J, the gap between germline ends came to 16 bases.

V gene TRBV4-1 combines with J gene TRBJ2-2; 9 bases are a match to TRBD2. Germline assignment: CDR1 MGHRA and CDR2 YSYEKL. The CDR3 covers 15 residues. J was trimmed by 1 base and V by 8 bases; bases with no gene match: 5. CDR3 residues: CASGIAGENTGELFF. For the CDR3, the DNA is TGCGCCAGCGGGATAGCGGGAGAGAACACCGGGGAGCTGTTTTTT.

The V gene is TRBV6-6, the J gene TRBJ2-1; 8 bases are shared with TRBD2. CDR3 size: 15 residues. V trimming: 4 bases; J trimming: 8 bases; junction bases outside the gene matches: 10. CDR1 is MNHNY and CDR2 is SVGAGI in the germline V gene (reference sequence). CDR3 nucleotides: TGTGCCAGCAGTTCATCAGCGGGAGAGAGATATGAGCAGTTCTTC. Its translation: CASSSSAGERYEQFF.

This clone was found a few times. The rearrangement links TRBV28 to TRBJ2-3, with 12 bases identical to TRBD2. CDR1 and CDR2 (germline): MDHEN, SYDVKM. V shed 6 bases and J 0 bases; nucleotides not matched to a gene: 1. The CDR3 contains 15 residues. CDR3 bases: TGTGCCAGCAGCGGGACTAGCGGGAGCACAGATACGCAGTATTTT. It codes for CASSGTSGSTDTQYF. Using reference TRBV28 and TRBJ2-3 for the parts outside the CDR3, the full variable domain is DVKVTQSSRYLVKRTGEKVFLECVQDMDHENMFWYRQDPGLGLRLIYFSYDVKMKEKGDIPEGYSVSREKKERFSLILESASTNQTSMYLCASSGTSGSTDTQYFGPGTRLTVL.

The chain links TRBV5-5 to TRBJ2-3, with unresolved D. The ends were cut back, 0 bases at V and 3 bases at J, with 11 bases in the middle. Germline V gene data show CDR1 as SGHKS and CDR2 as YYEKEE (reference sequence). This CDR3 region has 15 residues. The CDR3 DNA is TGTGCCAGCAGCTTGGCCGTAATCACAACAGATACGCAGTATTTT. Translation gives CASSLAVITTDTQYF. The full variable domain, its missing parts supplied by reference TRBV5-5 and TRBJ2-3, is DAGVTQSPTHLIKTRGQQVTLRCSPISGHKSVSWYQQVLGQGPQFIFQYYEKEERGRGNFPDRFSARQFPNYSSELNVNALLLGDSALYLCASSLAVITTDTQYFGPGTRLTVL.

V is TRBV7-2 and J is TRBJ2-7; possible D gene TRBD1, 5 bases. The CDR3 has 14 amino acids. Germline loops: CDR1 SGHTA, CDR2 FQGNSA. The V gene lost 3 bases and the J gene lost 0 bases, with 9 bases spanning the gap. The CDR3 reads CASSFQGSSYEQYF. The CDR3 coding sequence is TGTGCCAGCAGCTTTCAGGGAAGCTCCTACGAGCAGTACTTC.

This chain joins TRBV24-1 and TRBJ2-7; 11 bases align to TRBD2. Germline values: CDR1 KGHDR, CDR2 SFDVKD. Germline trimming cut 2 bases from V and 5 bases from J; bases unmatched to any gene: 4. This CDR3 has 15 amino acids. The CDR3 loop reads CATSDWNSGRDEQYF. CDR3 bases: TGTGCCACCAGTGATTGGAATAGCGGGAGGGACGAGCAGTACTTC.

The CDR3 sequence: CASSQRQGQEAFF. CDR3 nucleotide sequence: TGTGCCAGCAGTCAAAGACAGGGGCAGGAAGCTTTCTTT. The V gene is TRBV6-5, the J gene TRBJ1-1, with 8 bases lining up with TRBD1. There are 13 residues in the CDR3. V lost 5 bases to trimming and J lost 8 bases; unmatched junction nucleotides: 7. The V gene's germline CDR1 is MNHEY and CDR2 SVGAGI.

This chain connects TRBV19 to TRBJ1-2; the D gene is possibly TRBD1 (6 bases). The V end lost 7 bases, the J end lost 7 bases, and 10 bases lay between the germline ends. The CDR3 spans 11 residues. Germline V CDR1 and CDR2: LNHDA, SQIVND (reference sequence). CDR3 in amino acids: CASNRGIGYTF. DNA of the CDR3: TGTGCCAGTAATAGGGGGATTGGCTACACCTTC.

The V and J genes are TRBV7-2 and TRBJ1-6; D is undetermined. The ends were cut back, 7 bases at V and 3 bases at J, with 13 bases in the middle. The CDR3 has 15 amino acids. Germline lookup yields CDR1 SGHTA and CDR2 FQGNSA. CDR3 DNA: TGTGCCAGCACGAAATACAGATACTATAATTCACCCCTCCACTTT. Translation: CASTKYRYYNSPLHF. Full variable domain (remainder filled in from reference TRBV7-2 and TRBJ1-6): GAGVSQSPSNKVTEKGKDVELRCDPISGHTALYWYRQSLGQGLEFLIYFQGNSAPDKSGLPSDRFSAERTGGSVSTLTIQRTQQEDSAVYLCASTKYRYYNSPLHFGNGTRLTVT.

The V gene is TRBV4-1, the J gene TRBJ2-1; TRBD2 agrees at 8 bases. The CDR3 length is 15 residues. Germline CDR1 MGHRA, CDR2 YSYEKL. The J segment lost 3 bases and the V segment lost 5 bases, leaving 6 bases of the junction unmatched. Here the CDR3 DNA reads TGCGCCAGCAGCGCTACTAGCGGAGTCTACAATGAGCAGTTCTTC. Its protein product is CASSATSGVYNEQFF.

The CDR3 reads CASSSNLAGTYNEQFF. The CDR3 bases are TGTGCCAGCAGTTCAAATCTAGCGGGGACCTACAATGAGCAGTTCTTC. The V gene is TRBV27, the J gene TRBJ2-1, with 9 bases lining up with TRBD2. The germline V gene has CDR1 MNHEY and CDR2 SMNVEV (reference sequence). J lost 2 bases, V lost 4 bases, and 6 bases had no gene match. This CDR3 is 16 amino acids long.

The chain employs TRBV9 and TRBJ2-1; 9 bases are a match to TRBD2. The CDR3 has 16 amino acids. Per germline, CDR1 SGDLS and CDR2 YYNGEE. V gave up 0 bases and J gave up 5 bases; unmatched junction bases: 6. The CDR3 sequence is CASSVVPAGGHNEQFF. CDR3 nucleotide sequence: TGTGCCAGCAGCGTAGTGCCAGCGGGGGGCCACAATGAGCAGTTCTTC.

This clone was detected many times. This sequence joins TRBV4-1 and TRBJ2-7; 7 bases are shared with TRBD2. Germline CDR1 is MGHRA and CDR2 is YSYEKL. The CDR3 runs to 17 residues. J gave up 1 base and V 0 bases, and 9 bases lay outside the gene matches. The CDR3 DNA sequence: TGCGCCAGCAGCCAAGATCTGTACGGGAGGCCTTCCTACGAGCAGTACTTC. It translates to CASSQDLYGRPSYEQYF.

The gene calls are TRBV11-2 and TRBJ2-6; 7 nucleotides match TRBD1. The CDR3 is made up of 16 amino acids. Germline CDR1 and CDR2: SGHAT and FQNNGV. Losses at the gene ends were 3 bases for V and 2 bases for J; bases not matched to a gene: 4. CDR3 loop: CASSFKTGPGANVLTF. The CDR3 nucleotides are TGTGCCAGCAGCTTTAAGACAGGGCCTGGGGCCAACGTCCTGACTTTC. The entire variable domain, with the rest obtained from reference TRBV11-2 and TRBJ2-6, is as follows: EAGVAQSPRYKIIEKRQSVAFWCNPISGHATLYWYQQILGQGPKLLIQFQNNGVVDDSQLPKDRFSAERLKGVDSTLKIQPAKLEDSAVYLCASSFKTGPGANVLTFGAGSRLTVL.

The gene calls are TRBV27 and TRBJ2-7; TRBD2 agrees at 7 bases. The CDR3 runs to 16 residues. Germline V CDR1 and CDR2: MNHEY, SMNVEV (reference sequence). Germline trimming cut 3 bases from V and 4 bases from J; bases unmatched to any gene: 12. The CDR3: CASSFLMGLNTYEQYF. In DNA form, the CDR3 reads TGTGCCAGCAGTTTCTTGATGGGACTAAATACTTACGAGCAGTACTTC.

The chain is built from TRBV19 and TRBJ2-6; TRBD1 aligns across 7 bases. Germline V gene lookup returns CDR1 LNHDA and CDR2 SQIVND (reference sequence). V was pared by 4 bases and J by 0 bases, with 9 bases of the junction left unmatched. This CDR3 is 18 amino acids long. Written as DNA, the CDR3 is TGTGCCAGTAGTACCCCGACAGGGAAAAGCTCTGGGGCCAACGTCCTGACTTTC. Encoded protein: CASSTPTGKSSGANVLTF.